This T cell receptor (beta chain) is drawn from a study of Ad26.COV2.S vaccination and SARS-CoV-2 variants. The treatment here: over 15 received Ad26.COV2.S at low or high dose, single or two shots; 5 received placebo; per-sample allocation not given. Collection of the samples took place on day 63 after the first injection of vaccine or placebo. An adult donor aged 18-55 years was enrolled in Boston. A word on this clone: What it binds is unknown.

Study-level findings and limits: People who got the vaccine had more spike-specific TCR breadth than people who got placebo. After vaccination, substantial breadth of spike-specific CD8+ and CD4+ responses was reported.

Method: immunoSEQ multiplex PCR; TCRdb's copy keeps in-frame clones and lacks some. The table shows around 450,000 clones, with 89% occurring only once. Germline trimming cut 4 bases from V and 8 bases from J; bases unmatched to any gene: 7. CDR1 is LGHNA, CDR2 YSLEER, per germline. The CDR3 is made up of 15 amino acids. The sequence was collected from a person aged 18-65 years who received the Ad26.COV2.S COVID-19 vaccine or a placebo. The J gene is TRBJ1-4, the V gene TRBV4-3, with 10 positions matching TRBD1. Sequences were derived from peripheral blood, sampled in a trial of Ad26.COV2.S vaccine versus placebo. The CDR3 nucleotides are TGCGCCAGCAGCCCCGGGGACAGGGGTTGGGAAAAACTGTTTTTT. Translating it yields CASSPGDRGWEKLFF.